One sample yielded the 11 T cell receptor beta chains listed below, sequenced in a study of regulatory T cells in long-lasting Graves disease. As to time point: newly diagnosed GD, antithyroid drugs for less than 3 months. RNA isolated from PBMCs was used to make the TCR library. Building the TCR beta libraries relied on iRepertoire HTBI primers, and CDR3 regions underwent Arm-PCR. MiXCR, run by TCRdb on the multiplex PCR reads, gives a single entry per CDR3 protein. The table has more than 450,000 distinct CDR3 sequences, around 11% seen once. The same data also contributed to another study, on T cells in Graves' hyperthyroidism and ophthalmopathy.

The starting material was peripheral blood mononuclear cells (PBMCs), obtained at new diagnosis, from a patient treated with antithyroid drugs. The receptors were sampled from a woman younger than 45 with Graves disease.

The sample holds many counts of this clonotype. This sequence joins TRBV5-4 and TRBJ1-2; D is unresolved. Trimming took 3 bases from V and 3 from J, leaving 15 bases between them. Germline-derived CDR1 and CDR2 are SGHNT and YYREEE (reference sequence). The CDR3 is 15 residues long. The CDR3, as DNA: TGTGCCAGCAGCTCGACCGTAGATCAGCACTATGGCTACACCTTC. The encoded protein is CASSSTVDQHYGYTF.

This clonotype was seen ten or more times. The gene calls are TRBV20-1 and TRBJ1-1; D is uncertain. The germline V gene encodes CDR1 DFQATT and CDR2 SNEGSKA (reference sequence). The CDR3 runs to 14 residues. V was shortened by 3 bases and J by 5 bases, with 16 bases between the two germline ends. For the CDR3, the DNA is TGCAGTGCTAGCCAGAAAGAGGGCCGGACTGAAGCTTTCTTT. Translating it yields CSASQKEGRTEAFF.

This clonotype was seen many times. The V gene is TRBV2, the J gene TRBJ1-1, with 11 bases fitting TRBD1. The CDR3 totals 16 residues. The trim removed 1 base at V and 8 bases at J, leaving 9 bases unmatched. Per germline, CDR1 SNHLY and CDR2 FYNNEI. The CDR3 nucleotides read TGTGCCAGCAGTGAAGGGACAGGGGGCAGGTCGAGCGAAGCTTTCTTT. As protein: CASSEGTGGRSSEAFF.

This clonotype was picked up a small number of times. The chain employs TRBV29-1 and TRBJ2-7; 10 nucleotides align to TRBD2. Germline CDR1 and CDR2: SQVTM and ANQGSEA. V shed 6 bases and J 3 bases; nucleotides not matched to a gene: 17. This CDR3 has 17 residues. This CDR3 is CSVASGVTAGGYYEQYF. CDR3 sequence (DNA): TGCAGCGTCGCATCCGGAGTTACAGCGGGAGGGTACTACGAGCAGTACTTC.

This clonotype was picked up many times. This chain uses TRBV27 with TRBJ2-7; perhaps TRBD2 as D (7 bases). The V and J ends lost 6 bases and 5 bases respectively, with 20 bases between them. CDR1 is MNHEY, CDR2 SMNVEV, per germline (reference sequence). The CDR3 length is 15 residues. The CDR3 reads CASSGGRGGGDEQYF. CDR3 bases: TGTGCCAGCAGCGGTGGACGGGGCGGGGGCGACGAGCAGTACTTC.

This clonotype was seen ten or more times. The rearrangement joins TRBV18 to TRBJ2-6; D call uncertain. The CDR3 extends over 15 amino acids. Trimming stripped 4 bases from V and 2 bases from J, with 9 bases between. Germline assignment: CDR1 KGHSH and CDR2 LQKENI. The CDR3 here is CASSHTQPGANVLTF. The CDR3 DNA reads TGTGCCAGCTCACACACGCAGCCTGGGGCCAACGTCCTGACTTTC.

Many counts were recorded for this clonotype. The CDR3 sequence: CASSISSVSSYNEQFF. The CDR3 nucleotides read TGTGCCAGTAGTATATCGTCTGTCAGCTCCTACAATGAGCAGTTCTTC. The chain is built from TRBV19 and TRBJ2-1; unclear D gene. V was trimmed by 2 bases and J by 0 bases, leaving 11 bases between them. From germline, CDR1 is LNHDA and CDR2 SQIVND (reference sequence). This CDR3 region has 16 residues. Full variable domain (missing parts from reference TRBV19 and TRBJ2-1): DGGITQSPKYLFRKEGQNVTLSCEQNLNHDAMYWYRQDPGQGLRLIYYSQIVNDFQKGDIAEGYSVSREKKESFPLTVTSAQKNPTAFYLCASSISSVSSYNEQFFGPGTRLTVL.

This clonotype has ten or more counts. The chain recombines TRBV12-5 with TRBJ2-7, with unresolved D. This CDR3 is 12 amino acids long. V lost 8 bases and J lost 4, with 12 bases in between. Looked up from germline, CDR1 is LGHNT and CDR2 is FRNRAP. CDR3 residues: CASSGRRYEQYF. For the CDR3, the DNA is TGTGCTAGTTCCGGACGAAGATACGAGCAGTACTTC.

This clonotype turned up a few times. The chain recombines TRBV19 with TRBJ1-5, with a tentative D call TRBD1 (5 bases). Germline V CDR1 and CDR2: LNHDA, SQIVND (reference sequence). V was shortened by 5 bases and J by 0 bases, with 11 bases between the two germline ends. The CDR3 extends over 15 amino acids. Here the CDR3 reads CASSVGRYSNQPQHF. As DNA, the CDR3 is TGTGCCAGTAGTGTGGGACGGTATAGCAATCAGCCCCAGCATTTT.

This clonotype was observed at least ten times. CDR3 amino acids: CASSRSQGNTEAFF. Here the CDR3 DNA reads TGTGCCAGCAGCCGATCCCAGGGGAACACTGAAGCTTTCTTT. The chain has TRBV3-1 and TRBJ1-1; D possibly corresponds to TRBD1 (5 bases). Trimming removed 4 bases from V and 1 base from J, with 10 bases in between. Germline assignment: CDR1 LGHDT and CDR2 YNNKEL (reference sequence). This CDR3 region has 14 residues.

This clonotype was observed at least ten times. V is TRBV14 and J is TRBJ2-5; possible D gene TRBD2, 6 bases. There are 14 residues in the CDR3. V lost 1 base, J lost 5 bases, and 11 bases lay in between. Germline lookup yields CDR1 SGHDN and CDR2 FVKESK. The CDR3 here is CASSQGAGVETQYF. CDR3 DNA sequence: TGTGCCAGCAGCCAAGGAGCGGGCGTGGAGACCCAGTACTTC.